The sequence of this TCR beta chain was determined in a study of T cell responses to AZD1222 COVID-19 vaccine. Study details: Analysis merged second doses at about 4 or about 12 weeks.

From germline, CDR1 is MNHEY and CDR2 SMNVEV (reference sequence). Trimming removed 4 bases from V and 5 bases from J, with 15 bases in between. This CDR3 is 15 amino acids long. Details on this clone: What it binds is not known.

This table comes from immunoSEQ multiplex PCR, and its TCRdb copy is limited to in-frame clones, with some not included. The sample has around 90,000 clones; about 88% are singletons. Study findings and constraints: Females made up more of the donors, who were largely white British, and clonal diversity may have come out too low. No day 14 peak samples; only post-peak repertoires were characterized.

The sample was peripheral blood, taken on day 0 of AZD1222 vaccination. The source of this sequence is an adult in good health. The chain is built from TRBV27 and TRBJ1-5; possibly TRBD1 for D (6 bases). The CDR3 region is CASSYGQRDHQPQHF. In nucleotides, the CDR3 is TGTGCCAGCAGTTACGGACAGCGAGACCATCAGCCCCAGCATTTT.